The 21 T cell receptor beta chains in this list originate from one sample, sequenced in a study of T cells in tumors and immune-related adverse events. Assay: immunoSEQ multiplex PCR; the TCRdb copy retains only in-frame clones and omits some. The profile shows about 11,000 clones, 92% of them singletons. Sequences were derived from lymph node tissue, sampled from a patient treated with anti-PD-1 therapy. These TCRs come from a female donor with metastatic renal cell carcinoma.

The chain joins TRBV27 to TRBJ1-6; D possibly corresponds to TRBD1 (5 bases). V shed 5 bases and J shed 7 bases, with 15 bases lying between them. This CDR3 region has 15 residues. Germline V lookup: CDR1 MNHEY, CDR2 SMNVEV (reference sequence). CDR3 residues: CASSVLGGGNSPLHF. DNA of the CDR3: TGTGCCAGCAGTGTCCTCGGGGGGGGGAATTCACCCCTCCACTTT.

J is TRBJ1-2 and V is TRBV14, with 10 bases matching TRBD1. Trimming at V came to 5 bases and at J to 4 bases, leaving 1 base not matched to a gene. CDR1 and CDR2 (germline): SGHDN, FVKESK. CDR3 size: 13 residues. The CDR3 spells CASSWDRGYGYTF. CDR3 nucleotide sequence: TGTGCCAGCAGCTGGGACAGGGGCTATGGCTACACCTTC.

This clone was seen a few times. V usage is TRBV5-4 and J usage is TRBJ2-2; D remains unclear. The CDR3 is 15 amino acids. The germline CDR1 and CDR2 sequences are SGHNT and YYREEE (reference sequence). Trimming removed 4 bases from V and 2 bases from J, with 12 bases in between. CDR3 in DNA: TGTGCCAGCAGCCCAGGTGAAGGTAACACCGGGGAGCTGTTTTTT. This sequence encodes CASSPGEGNTGELFF. Together with reference TRBV5-4 and TRBJ2-2, the CDR3 gives the full variable domain: ETGVTQSPTHLIKTRGQQVTLRCSSQSGHNTVSWYQQALGQGPQFIFQYYREEENGRGNFPPRFSGLQFPNYSSELNVNALELDDSALYLCASSPGEGNTGELFFGEGSRLTVL.

The V call is TRBV10-3, the J call TRBJ1-2; D unclear. The CDR3 contains 15 residues. Germline CDR1 reads ENHRY; CDR2 reads SYGVKD. V was cut by 0 bases and J by 4 bases, with 12 bases left in between. CDR3 loop: CAISESAVLGYGYTF. CDR3 DNA sequence: TGTGCCATCAGTGAGTCGGCAGTCCTAGGCTATGGCTACACCTTC.

V is TRBV27 and J is TRBJ1-1, with a weak D call TRBD1 (5 bases). Trimming removed 3 bases from V and 10 bases from J, with 15 bases in between. Germline-derived CDR1 and CDR2 are MNHEY and SMNVEV (reference sequence). The CDR3 runs 13 residues. The CDR3 region is CASSFSKGWVAFF. CDR3 sequence (DNA): TGTGCCAGCAGTTTCTCGAAGGGGTGGGTAGCTTTCTTT.

This chain links TRBV11-1 with TRBJ1-1, with 7 positions matching TRBD1. The J segment lost 6 bases and the V segment lost 1 base, leaving 2 bases of the junction unmatched. CDR1 SGHAT and CDR2 FQDESV come from the germline V gene (reference sequence). The CDR3 has 13 residues. DNA for the CDR3: TGTGCCAGCAGCTTAGAAACAGGGGCTGAAGCTTTCTTT. Translated: CASSLETGAEAFF.

In this sample, this clone is medium-sized. This sequence joins TRBV4-2 and TRBJ1-1; D is ambiguous. CDR3 length equals 15 residues. From germline, CDR1 is LGHNA and CDR2 YNFKEQ. The V and J ends lost 3 bases and 0 bases respectively, with 11 bases between them. The CDR3 bases are TGTGCCAGCAGCCACCTACAGCGAATGAACACTGAAGCTTTCTTT. Residues: CASSHLQRMNTEAFF.

Comment on this clone: One end of the junction is discordant with germline, which a read error may explain. CDR3 in DNA: TGTGCCAGTGGTGCAAGCGGCACCACCGGGGAGCTGTTTTTT. Encoded protein: CASGASGTTGELFF. The rearrangement joins TRBV12-5 to TRBJ2-2, with D possibly being TRBD2 (5 bases). Germline lookup yields CDR1 LGHNT and CDR2 FRNRAP. The CDR3 contains 14 residues.

V usage is TRBV7-9 and J usage is TRBJ2-2; no reliable D call. V lost 2 bases and J 2 bases, leaving 9 bases between the germline ends. This CDR3 contains 15 residues. From germline, CDR1 is SEHNR and CDR2 FQNEAQ (reference sequence). CDR3 sequence reads: CASSLHTTNTGELFF. CDR3 DNA sequence: TGTGCCAGCAGCTTACATACCACCAACACCGGGGAGCTGTTTTTT. Full variable domain (outside the CDR3, taken from reference TRBV7-9 and TRBJ2-2): DTGVSQNPRHKITKRGQNVTFRCDPISEHNRLYWYRQTLGQGPEFLTYFQNEAQLEKSRLLSDRFSAERPKGSFSTLEIQRTEQGDSAMYLCASSLHTTNTGELFFGEGSRLTVL.

This clone was seen once. This chain joins TRBV15 and TRBJ1-1; D gene ambiguous. V lost 0 bases and J 7 bases, leaving 6 bases between the germline ends. The length of the CDR3 is 12 residues. Germline V gene sequence: CDR1 LNHNV, CDR2 YYDKDF (reference sequence). CDR3 sequence reads: CATSRDNDEAFF. The CDR3, as DNA: TGTGCCACCAGCAGAGATAACGATGAAGCTTTCTTT.

V is TRBV2 and J is TRBJ1-2; 9 bases match TRBD1. Trimming at V came to 6 bases and at J to 8 bases, leaving 10 bases not matched to a gene. The CDR3 consists of 14 residues. Germline V gene sequence: CDR1 SNHLY, CDR2 FYNNEI. CDR3 sequence: CASRYTGTGRGYTF. The DNA of the CDR3 is TGTGCCAGCAGATACACCGGGACAGGGAGGGGCTACACCTTC.

The genes are TRBV30 and TRBJ2-3, with D perhaps assigned TRBD1 or TRBD2 (6 bases each). This CDR3 spans 14 amino acids. V lost 3 bases and J 3 bases, leaving 13 bases between the germline ends. The germline CDR1 and CDR2 sequences are GTSNPN and SVGIG (reference sequence). The CDR3 bases are TGTGCCTGGAGAGGGGGGATTACTACAGATACGCAGTATTTT. This translates into CAWRGGITTDTQYF.

In its sample, this clone was seen once. The chain employs TRBV7-2 and TRBJ2-1; 13 bases map to TRBD2. This CDR3 comprises 17 residues. Germline V lookup: CDR1 SGHTA, CDR2 FQGNSA. V lost 2 bases, J lost 9 bases, and 10 bases stayed unmatched. CDR3 DNA: TGTGCCAGCAGCTTAAGGATAAGGGGACTAGCGGGAACTGAGCAGTTCTTC. It specifies CASSLRIRGLAGTEQFF.

The chain carries TRBV18 and TRBJ1-1; D perhaps matches TRBD1 (6 bases). V lost 2 bases and J 1 base, leaving 17 bases between the germline ends. The germline gives CDR1 KGHSH, CDR2 LQKENI. CDR3 length: 17 residues. CDR3 protein: CASSPSRQALGNTEAFF. The DNA for the CDR3 is TGTGCCAGCTCACCATCCAGACAGGCATTAGGGAACACTGAAGCTTTCTTT.

This clone appeared once. The genes are TRBV10-3 and TRBJ2-1, with 8 bases aligning to TRBD1. J was trimmed by 12 bases and V by 5 bases; bases with no gene match: 15. Germline CDR1 ENHRY, CDR2 SYGVKD. CDR3 size: 15 residues. The CDR3 DNA follows: TGTGCCATCAGTTCCCCGGGACAGGTCACTCCGGGGCAGTTCTTC. Protein: CAISSPGQVTPGQFF.

V gene TRBV5-1 combines with J gene TRBJ2-4; weak D call: TRBD2 (5 bases). The germline V gene encodes CDR1 SGHRS and CDR2 YFSETQ. V dropped 0 bases and J dropped 8 bases, with 12 bases sitting between them. The CDR3 is made up of 14 amino acids. DNA of the CDR3: TGCGCCAGCAGCTTGGGTTCAGGAGGTGACATTCAGTACTTC. It yields the protein CASSLGSGGDIQYF.

With regard to this clone: Sequence at one end of the junction differs from germline and may be a read error. The genes are TRBV7-7 and TRBJ2-2, with TRBD2 matching over 9 bases. Germline lookup yields CDR1 SSHAT and CDR2 FNYEAQ (reference sequence). The CDR3 covers 16 residues. The CDR3 loop reads CASSLGGLAGFEELFF. Written as DNA, the CDR3 is TGTGCTAGCAGCTTAGGGGGGCTAGCGGGATTTGAGGAGCTGTTTTTT.

V gene TRBV27 combines with J gene TRBJ1-1, with D unresolved. The CDR3 covers 12 residues. Germline V gene data show CDR1 as MNHEY and CDR2 as SMNVEV (reference sequence). V was pared by 6 bases and J by 5 bases, with 10 bases between. The CDR3, as DNA: TGTGCCAGCAGAATGGGTTTTACTGAAGCTTTCTTT. Its protein is CASRMGFTEAFF.

This chain uses TRBV11-2 with TRBJ2-7; D is perhaps TRBD2 (5 bases). The CDR3 consists of 14 residues. CDR1 and CDR2 (germline): SGHAT, FQNNGV. The ends were cut back, 4 bases at V and 6 bases at J, with 16 bases in the middle. The CDR3 nucleotides are TGTGCCAGCAGCTCTAGCCCGACCGTCGTCGAGCAGTACTTC. It yields the protein CASSSSPTVVEQYF.

V is TRBV11-2 and J is TRBJ2-3, with 7 nucleotides matching TRBD2. The CDR3 totals 14 residues. Germline V gene lookup returns CDR1 SGHAT and CDR2 FQNNGV. V shed 6 bases, J shed 4 bases, and the junction held 7 bases outside the gene matches. CDR3 sequence: CASSTASGADTQYF. The DNA for the CDR3 is TGTGCCAGCAGTACAGCCAGCGGGGCAGATACGCAGTATTTT.

A remark on this clone: Mismatch with germline at one junction end may stem from a read error. Other DNA sequences from this sample encode an identical CDR3 as well. The CDR3 sequence: CASSPATGAYTEAFF. CDR3 bases: TGTGCCAGCTCACCCGCGACCGGGGCGTACACTGAAGCTTTCTTC. The chain links TRBV18 to TRBJ1-1; possible D gene TRBD1, 5 bases. CDR1 KGHSH and CDR2 LQKENI come from the germline V gene. The CDR3 length is 15 residues.